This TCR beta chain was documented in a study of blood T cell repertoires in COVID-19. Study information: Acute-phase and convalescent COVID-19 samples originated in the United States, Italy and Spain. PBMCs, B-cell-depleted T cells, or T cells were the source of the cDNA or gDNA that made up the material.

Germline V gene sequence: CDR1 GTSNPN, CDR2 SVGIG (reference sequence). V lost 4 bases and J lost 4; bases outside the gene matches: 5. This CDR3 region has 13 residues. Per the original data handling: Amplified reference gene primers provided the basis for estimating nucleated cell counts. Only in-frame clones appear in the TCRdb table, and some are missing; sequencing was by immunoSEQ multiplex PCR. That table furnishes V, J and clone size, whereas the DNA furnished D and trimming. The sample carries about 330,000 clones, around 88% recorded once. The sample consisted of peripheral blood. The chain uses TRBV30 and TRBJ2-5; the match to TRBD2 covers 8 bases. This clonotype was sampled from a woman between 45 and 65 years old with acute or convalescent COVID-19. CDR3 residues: CAWKDAGGETQYF. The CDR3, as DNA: TGTGCCTGGAAAGACGCGGGAGGAGAGACCCAGTACTTC.